This T cell receptor beta chain was recovered during a study of blood T cell repertoires in COVID-19. About the study: PBMCs, B-cell-depleted T cells, or T cells provided the cDNA or gDNA that made up the material.

Trimming cost V 1 base and J 9 bases; bases outside gene matches: 10. CDR1 is LGHDT, CDR2 YNNKEL, per germline (reference sequence). The CDR3 is 16 amino acids. Profiled with immunoSEQ multiplex PCR; TCRdb holds only in-frame clones, not every one. The data contain 270,000 or so clones, more than 80% of them singletons. The sequenced sample was PBMCs or T cells enriched from blood (not recorded which). V is TRBV3-1 (or the pseudogene TRBV3-2) and J is TRBJ2-7; 12 positions match TRBD2. The sequence came from a woman in her 30s with acute COVID-19. As DNA, the CDR3 is TGTGCCAGCAGCCAAGGATTGTTGACTAGCGGGAGAGTGCAGTACTTC. Protein product: CASSQGLLTSGRVQYF.